A selection of T cell receptor beta chains follows, all from one sample in a study of blood T cell repertoires in COVID-19. Profiled with immunoSEQ multiplex PCR; TCRdb holds only in-frame clones, not every one. The data show approximately 130,000 clones, around 80% seen once. Sequencing input: peripheral blood. These receptors were obtained from a human donor in a cohort sampled during active COVID-19. Each CDR3 is given with its conserved first and last residue. The D gene is left open where the match is weak. Expanded clones get a size class; other rows say once, few or many, or leave the size out.

j_call cdr3_length v_call clone_size d_call cdr3_aa cdr3_nt
TRBJ1-5 17 TRBV3-1/TRBV3-2 . TRBD1 CASRTRTGLYSNQPQHF TGTGCCAGCAGAACCAGGACAGGGCTCTATAGCAATCAGCCCCAGCATTTT
TRBJ2-7 16 TRBV6-1 few . CASSEAWAAASYEQYF TGTGCCAGCAGTGAAGCGTGGGCAGCTGCTTCCTACGAGCAGTACTTC
TRBJ2-7 18 TRBV5-4 once TRBD1 CASSLALSFGTDRDEQYF TGTGCCAGCAGCTTGGCTTTATCGTTCGGGACAGACCGGGACGAGCAGTACTTC
TRBJ1-2 14 TRBV5-6 . . CASSGTIQGYGYTF TGTGCCAGCAGCGGAACGATCCAGGGATATGGCTACACCTTC
TRBJ2-5 15 TRBV9 . TRBD2 CASSPQGLAEETQYF TGTGCCAGCAGCCCCCAGGGACTAGCGGAAGAGACCCAGTACTTC
TRBJ2-7 13 TRBV7-9 . . CASSEGHRREQYF TGTGCCAGCAGCGAGGGACACCGTCGAGAGCAGTACTTC
TRBJ2-5 15 TRBV18 . TRBD1 CASSPGQVNQETQYF TGTGCCAGCTCACCAGGACAGGTGAACCAAGAGACCCAGTACTTC
TRBJ2-5 15 TRBV2 . . CASSVLGGGRETQYF TGTGCCAGCAGTGTTTTGGGGGGGGGCCGAGAGACCCAGTACTTC
TRBJ1-5 16 TRBV5-6 few . CASSSRGGSGGQPQHF TGTGCCAGCAGCAGCAGGGGTGGGTCCGGTGGTCAGCCCCAGCATTTT
TRBJ1-1 15 TRBV6-5 . TRBD1 CASSYAHRGHTEAFF TGTGCCAGCAGTTACGCCCACAGGGGCCACACTGAAGCTTTCTTT
TRBJ2-5 14 TRBV28 . . CASSPEWEVKTQYF TGTGCCAGCAGTCCGGAGTGGGAGGTTAAGACCCAGTACTTC
TRBJ1-2 13 TRBV9 . TRBD1 CASSPRTGKDYTF TGTGCCAGCAGCCCCCGGACAGGGAAGGACTACACCTTC
TRBJ1-2 17 TRBV27 few TRBD1 CASSSYNPGQGIYGYTF TGTGCCAGCAGTTCTTACAACCCGGGACAGGGGATCTATGGCTACACCTTC
TRBJ2-6 16 TRBV5-8 . . CASSLDIISGANVLTF TGTGCCAGCAGCTTGGATATAATCTCTGGGGCCAACGTCCTGACTTTC
TRBJ2-3 14 TRBV5-1 . . CASSLRVSTDTQYF TGCGCCAGCAGCTTGCGGGTCTCCACAGATACGCAGTATTTT
TRBJ2-5 14 TRBV6-5 . TRBD1 CASSQSDRAETQYF TGTGCCAGCAGTCAATCGGACAGGGCTGAGACCCAGTACTTC
TRBJ2-6 14 TRBV7-8 . . CASSPRAGANVLTF TGTGCCAGCAGCCCGAGAGCTGGGGCCAACGTCCTGACTTTC
TRBJ2-7 13 TRBV15 . . CATSRDSGYEQYF TGTGCCACCAGCAGAGACTCAGGGTACGAGCAGTACTTC
TRBJ2-7 15 TRBV6-5 . TRBD1 CASSHDRALAYEQYF TGTGCCAGCAGTCACGACAGGGCCTTAGCCTACGAGCAGTACTTC
TRBJ2-7 13 TRBV3-1/TRBV3-2 many TRBD1 CASSSPGTGGQYF TGTGCCAGCAGCTCCCCAGGGACAGGGGGGCAGTACTTC
TRBJ2-7 13 TRBV2 . . CASSDAMPEWQYF TGTGCCAGCAGTGACGCCATGCCGGAGTGGCAGTACTTC
TRBJ1-2 16 TRBV4-1 . TRBD1 CASSQAGTGGSYGYTF TGCGCCAGCAGCCAAGCCGGGACAGGGGGCAGCTATGGCTACACCTTC
TRBJ1-1 13 TRBV6-5 . . CASSKTGTKEAFF TGTGCCAGCAGTAAAACCGGGACAAAGGAAGCTTTCTTT
TRBJ2-4 19 TRBV11-2 few . CASSFIRGLLDQAKNIQYF TGTGCCAGCAGCTTTATACGTGGACTACTCGATCAAGCCAAAAACATTCAGTACTTC
TRBJ1-1 16 TRBV6-1 . TRBD1 CASSEMRGPGGTEAFF TGTGCCAGCAGTGAGATGAGGGGACCAGGGGGAACTGAAGCTTTCTTT
TRBJ1-2 11 TRBV3-1/TRBV3-2 . . CASSMSYGYTF TGTGCCAGTTCGATGAGTTATGGCTACACCTTC
TRBJ1-5 16 TRBV7-9 . TRBD1 CASSPGDRGSHQPQHF TGTGCCAGCAGCCCGGGGGACAGGGGGAGTCATCAGCCCCAGCATTTT
TRBJ2-7 15 TRBV6-5 . TRBD1 CASSYRGQGAGEQYF TGTGCCAGCAGTTACAGGGGACAGGGGGCTGGTGAGCAGTACTTC
TRBJ2-5 12 TRBV19 . TRBD1 CASRTGGETQYF TGTGCCAGCCGGACAGGAGGAGAGACCCAGTACTTC
TRBJ2-1 13 TRBV7-9 . . CASSLTGGTEQFF TGTGCCAGCAGCTTAACGGGGGGCACAGAGCAGTTCTTC
TRBJ1-3 13 TRBV6-1 . . CASSESRGNTIYF TGTGCCAGCAGTGAATCCCGTGGAAACACCATATATTTT
TRBJ2-2 15 TRBV5-1 . TRBD2 CASSFRTRNTGELFF TGCGCCAGCAGCTTCCGGACTAGAAACACCGGGGAGCTGTTTTTT
TRBJ2-3 14 TRBV19 . TRBD2 CASSVASGSDTQYF TGTGCCAGTAGTGTAGCTAGCGGGAGCGATACGCAGTATTTT
TRBJ2-7 16 TRBV2 . TRBD2 CASRPGLAGVAYEQYF TGTGCCAGCAGACCGGGACTAGCGGGCGTTGCCTACGAGCAGTACTTC
TRBJ1-1 12 TRBV11-2 few . CASRNVGTEAFF TGTGCCAGCAGGAATGTCGGCACTGAAGCTTTCTTT
TRBJ1-2 13 TRBV2 . TRBD1 CASSSGTGEGYTF TGTGCCAGCAGTTCCGGGACAGGGGAAGGCTACACCTTC
TRBJ2-7 14 TRBV5-1 . TRBD1 CASSLTGTFNEQYF TGCGCCAGCAGCCTGACAGGGACCTTCAACGAGCAGTACTTC
TRBJ1-2 14 TRBV4-1 . . CASSQGLADYGYTF TGCGCCAGCAGCCAGGGCCTGGCCGACTATGGCTACACCTTC
TRBJ2-2 16 TRBV5-1 . . CASSIAPGSGTGELFF TGCGCCAGCAGCATTGCCCCGGGGTCGGGCACCGGGGAGCTGTTTTTT
TRBJ1-5 15 TRBV28 . TRBD1 CASSFLGTGEKPQHF TGTGCCAGCAGTTTCCTTGGGACAGGGGAAAAGCCCCAGCATTTT
TRBJ1-4 15 TRBV6-5 . TRBD1 CASSYSTGLNEKLFF TGTGCCAGCAGTTACTCGACAGGGCTTAATGAAAAACTGTTTTTT
TRBJ1-4 14 TRBV30 few . CAWGGRALHEKLFF TGTGCCTGGGGCGGCAGGGCCCTCCATGAAAAACTGTTTTTT
TRBJ2-3 14 TRBV4-1 . TRBD1 CASSPRQGAAPWYF TGCGCCAGCAGCCCAAGACAGGGGGCCGCGCCGTGGTATTTT
TRBJ1-1 14 TRBV30 few TRBD1 CAWSVVAGGAKAFF TGTGCCTGGAGTGTGGTGGCAGGGGGTGCGAAAGCTTTCTTT
TRBJ1-5 12 TRBV2 . . CASSVGGQPQHF TGTGCCAGCAGTGTGGGGGGTCAGCCCCAGCATTTT
TRBJ2-7 13 TRBV28 . TRBD1 CASDRGGSYEQYF TGTGCCAGCGACAGGGGTGGCTCCTACGAGCAGTACTTC
TRBJ1-2 15 TRBV18 once . CASSPPVPGDYGYTF TGTGCCAGCTCACCACCGGTCCCGGGGGACTATGGCTACACCTTC
TRBJ2-7 16 TRBV19 . . CASSIRRSVEGYEQYF TGTGCCAGTAGTATTCGACGGTCCGTGGAGGGCTACGAGCAGTACTTC
TRBJ1-6 16 TRBV2 . TRBD1 CASSQIGTAEDSPLHF TGTGCCAGCAGTCAAATAGGGACAGCGGAGGACTCACCCCTCCACTTT
TRBJ2-1 15 TRBV5-1 . . CASSLVGGFTDEQFF TGCGCCAGCAGCTTGGTGGGAGGATTCACCGATGAGCAGTTCTTC
TRBJ1-2 9 TRBV29-1 few . CSAEGGYTF TGCAGCGCCGAGGGCGGCTACACCTTC
TRBJ1-1 15 TRBV18 . . CASSPPSRGDTEAFF TGTGCCAGCTCACCACCGTCCAGGGGTGACACTGAAGCTTTCTTT
TRBJ2-3 16 TRBV3-1/TRBV3-2 . TRBD2 CASRRGGAGATDTQYF TGTGCCAGCAGGCGGGGGGGAGCGGGGGCCACAGATACGCAGTATTTT